Included here is one T cell receptor beta chain sequence, with context. Its target is unknown. This sample was taken from a study of T-cell memory formation after mild COVID-19. Amplification by 5'RACE using constant-segment primers produced TCR alpha and TCR beta cDNA libraries that carried sample barcodes and UMIs. TCRdb fed the 5' RACE reads into MiXCR, producing one record per CDR3 protein. The sample shows roughly 450,000 distinct CDR3 sequences, 15% to 20% of them seen only once. V gave up 1 base and J gave up 3 bases; unmatched junction bases: 5. The CDR3 sequence is 15 residues long. Germline assignment: CDR1 DFQATT and CDR2 SNEGSKA (reference sequence). Study conclusions and caveats: There was a balanced CD4/CD8 profile in clones contracting day 15 to 85, and later expanders leaned CD4+.

This clonotype was sampled from an adult woman who had mild COVID-19 (a few samples of this study predate the infection). Cell type and time point are not known. The source material was PBMCs or a T cell subset sorted from them (not recorded which). The chain uses TRBV20-1 and TRBJ1-1; 10 bases map to TRBD1. CDR3 nucleotide sequence: TGCAGTGCTAGAGGGCTTGGACAGGGGGACACTGAAGCTTTCTTT. Translated, it gives CSARGLGQGDTEAFF.